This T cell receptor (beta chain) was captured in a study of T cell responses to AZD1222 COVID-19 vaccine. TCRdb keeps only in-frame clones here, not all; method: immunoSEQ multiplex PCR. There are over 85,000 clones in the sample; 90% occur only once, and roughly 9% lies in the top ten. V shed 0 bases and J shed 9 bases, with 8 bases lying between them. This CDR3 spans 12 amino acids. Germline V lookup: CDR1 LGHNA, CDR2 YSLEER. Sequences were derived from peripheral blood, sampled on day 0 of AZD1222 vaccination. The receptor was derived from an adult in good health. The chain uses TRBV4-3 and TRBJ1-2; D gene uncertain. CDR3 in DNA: TGCGCCAGCAGCCAAGACCGCGTTCGCTACACCTTC. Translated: CASSQDRVRYTF.